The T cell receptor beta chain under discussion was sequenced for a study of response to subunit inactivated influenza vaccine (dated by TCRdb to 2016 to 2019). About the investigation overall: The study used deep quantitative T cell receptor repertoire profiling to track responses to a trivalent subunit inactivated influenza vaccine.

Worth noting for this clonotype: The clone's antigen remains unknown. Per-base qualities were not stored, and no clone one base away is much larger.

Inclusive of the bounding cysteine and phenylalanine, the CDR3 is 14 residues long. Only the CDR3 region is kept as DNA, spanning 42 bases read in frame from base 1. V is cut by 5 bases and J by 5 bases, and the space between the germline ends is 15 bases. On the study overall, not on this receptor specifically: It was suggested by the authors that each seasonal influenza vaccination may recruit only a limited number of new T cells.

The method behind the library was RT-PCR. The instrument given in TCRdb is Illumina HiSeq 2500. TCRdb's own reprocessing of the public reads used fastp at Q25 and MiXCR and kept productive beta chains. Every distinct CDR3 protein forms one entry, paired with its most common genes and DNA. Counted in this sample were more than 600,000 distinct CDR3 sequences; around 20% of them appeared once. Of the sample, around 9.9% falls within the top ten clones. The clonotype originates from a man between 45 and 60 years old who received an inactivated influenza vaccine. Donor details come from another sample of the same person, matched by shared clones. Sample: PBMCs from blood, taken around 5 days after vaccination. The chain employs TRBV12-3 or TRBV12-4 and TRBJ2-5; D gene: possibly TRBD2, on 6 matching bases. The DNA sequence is TGTGCCAGCAGTCACCCCAGTGCGGGGGAGACCCAGTACTTC. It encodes CASSHPSAGETQYF.